Following are 16 T cell receptor beta chains from one sample sequenced in a study of blood T cell repertoires in COVID-19. Assay: immunoSEQ multiplex PCR; the TCRdb copy retains only in-frame clones and omits some. Counted here are about 58,000 clones, around 89% occurring once; the ten biggest clones make up around an eighth. Sequenced input: peripheral blood. Receptor source: a man aged 55 to 70 with active COVID-19.

The V and J genes are TRBV20-1 and TRBJ2-1, with 9 bases matching TRBD2. The CDR3 is 17 residues long. V lost 3 bases to trimming and J lost 0 bases; unmatched junction nucleotides: 9. In germline, CDR1 is DFQATT, CDR2 SNEGSKA (reference sequence). CDR3 sequence (DNA): TGCAGTGCTAGTCAACTAGCGGGTCTAAGCTCCTACAATGAGCAGTTCTTC. Amino acids: CSASQLAGLSSYNEQFF.

The chain is built from TRBV2 and TRBJ2-5; 7 nucleotides line up with TRBD2. This CDR3 is built from 13 residues. V was pared by 5 bases and J by 4 bases, with 4 bases of the junction left unmatched. Germline V CDR1 and CDR2: SNHLY, FYNNEI. The CDR3 reads CASSSTSRETQYF. CDR3 coding DNA: TGTGCCAGCAGTTCGACTAGCCGAGAGACCCAGTACTTC.

The chain combines TRBV11-3 with TRBJ2-3; weak D call: TRBD2 (5 bases). The CDR3 totals 15 residues. Germline-derived CDR1 and CDR2 are SGHNT and YENEEA. V was shortened by 5 bases and J by 2 bases, with 14 bases between the two germline ends. The CDR3 here is CASSRDGLSTDTQYF. The CDR3 DNA reads as TGTGCCAGCAGCCGAGACGGACTTTCCACAGATACGCAGTATTTT.

CDR3 DNA sequence: TGTGCCAGCAGCCGTACTCTATTAGGGGCCGGCTATGGCTACACCTTC. This codes for CASSRTLLGAGYGYTF. The chain uses TRBV3-1 (or the pseudogene TRBV3-2) and TRBJ1-2; perhaps TRBD1 as D (5 bases). Trimming pared 4 bases from V and 4 bases from J, leaving 19 bases between. The CDR3 loop spans 16 amino acids. Per germline, CDR1 LGHDT and CDR2 YNNKEL (reference sequence).

J is TRBJ2-7 and V is TRBV14; D is perhaps TRBD2 (5 bases). CDR1 and CDR2 (germline): SGHDN, FVKESK. This CDR3 comprises 14 residues. V was clipped by 0 bases and J by 2 bases, with 8 bases between them. The CDR3 loop reads CASSQDIGAYEQYF. The CDR3 bases are TGTGCCAGCAGCCAAGACATCGGGGCCTACGAGCAGTACTTC.

This chain joins TRBV6-2 or TRBV6-3 and TRBJ2-2; TRBD2 is a possible D gene (6 bases). There are 15 residues in the CDR3. V lost 6 bases, J lost 4 bases, and 15 bases lay in between. Germline values: CDR1 MNHEY, CDR2 SVGEGT. The CDR3 is CASSRTGVGTGELFF. In DNA form, the CDR3 reads TGTGCCAGCAGCCGTACGGGGGTCGGCACCGGGGAGCTGTTTTTT.

The V gene is TRBV7-9, the J gene TRBJ2-3; 9 nucleotides match TRBD1. The germline V gene has CDR1 SEHNR and CDR2 FQNEAQ (reference sequence). This CDR3 is 14 amino acids long. After removal of 6 bases from V and 1 base from J, the junction contained 2 bases not matched to a gene. CDR3 sequence (DNA): TGTGCCAGCAGACGGGACAGGGGCACAGATACGCAGTATTTT. The encoded protein is CASRRDRGTDTQYF.

The rearrangement uses TRBV4-3 and TRBJ2-1; no firm D call. This CDR3 contains 15 residues. CDR1 is LGHNA and CDR2 is YSLEER in the germline V gene. V shed 0 bases and J shed 8 bases, with 14 bases lying between them. DNA for the CDR3: TGCGCCAGCAGCCAAGATCTGGTGAGGAGCGATGAGCAGTTCTTC. This sequence encodes CASSQDLVRSDEQFF.

This clone was seen once. The chain recombines TRBV27 with TRBJ2-3; 16 bases match TRBD2. Germline V gene data show CDR1 as MNHEY and CDR2 as SMNVEV (reference sequence). CDR3 length: 17 residues. J lost 10 bases, V lost 0 bases, and 7 bases had no gene match. The CDR3 is CASSLSGTSGGARAQYF. CDR3 DNA sequence: TGTGCCAGCAGTTTATCGGGGACTAGCGGGGGGGCCCGTGCGCAGTATTTT.

CDR3 sequence reads: CASSSVTSFTYEQYF. The CDR3 coding sequence is TGTGCCAGCAGCTCCGTTACTAGTTTCACCTACGAGCAGTACTTC. V gene TRBV7-9 combines with J gene TRBJ2-7, with D possibly TRBD2 on 5 matching bases. V lost 4 bases and J lost 2, with 15 bases in between. The CDR3 runs to 15 residues. CDR1 SEHNR and CDR2 FQNEAQ come from the germline V gene (reference sequence).

This rearrangement joins TRBV6-6 to TRBJ2-2; 7 nucleotides agree with TRBD1. V trimming: 4 bases; J trimming: 2 bases; junction bases outside the gene matches: 4. The CDR3 extends over 15 amino acids. The germline V gene has CDR1 MNHNY and CDR2 SVGAGI (reference sequence). The DNA for the CDR3 is TGTGCCAGCAGTTCGACAGGGATTAACACCGGGGAGCTGTTTTTT. It is translated as CASSSTGINTGELFF.

This clone was counted once. The CDR3 bases are TGTGCCAGCAGCTTAGCCGGGGGGCGGGATACGCAGTATTTT. This encodes CASSLAGGRDTQYF. The chain carries TRBV7-9 and TRBJ2-3; D is possibly TRBD2 (7 bases). V was shortened by 0 bases and J by 6 bases, with 10 bases between the two germline ends. CDR3 length: 14 residues. Germline assignment: CDR1 SEHNR and CDR2 FQNEAQ (reference sequence).

This clone was seen a handful of times. The V call is TRBV4-1, the J call TRBJ1-5; D remains unclear. V was trimmed by 4 bases and J by 5 bases, leaving 12 bases between them. The CDR3 consists of 14 residues. CDR1 MGHRA and CDR2 YSYEKL come from the germline V gene. CDR3 in DNA: TGCGCCAGCAGCCTAGACTCCCTAGATCAGCCCCAGCATTTT. Its protein is CASSLDSLDQPQHF.

The chain combines TRBV6-5 with TRBJ2-1; a possible D gene is TRBD1 (6 bases). The germline V gene encodes CDR1 MNHEY and CDR2 SVGAGI. This CDR3 spans 15 amino acids. Trimming took 9 bases from V and 3 from J, leaving 18 bases between them. The CDR3 loop is CASSRGTKSYNEQFF. The CDR3 DNA is TGTGCCAGTTCAAGGGGGACCAAGAGCTACAATGAGCAGTTCTTC.

The chain recombines TRBV6-6 with TRBJ2-1, with 12 bases that match TRBD2. CDR3 length equals 15 residues. Germline V gene sequence: CDR1 MNHNY, CDR2 SVGAGI (reference sequence). V shed 7 bases, J shed 10 bases, and the junction held 11 bases outside the gene matches. The CDR3 region has the DNA TGTGCCAGCACATCCTCGACTAGCGGGAGAGGAGAGCAGTTCTTC. Its protein is CASTSSTSGRGEQFF.

The chain recombines TRBV12-5 with TRBJ1-1, with D perhaps TRBD1 (5 bases). Germline loops: CDR1 LGHNT, CDR2 FRNRAP. Trimming pared 2 bases from V and 12 bases from J, leaving 13 bases between. This CDR3 comprises 12 residues. The CDR3 DNA is TGTGCTAGTGGTTTGAGCGGGGGTACGACTTTCTTT. Translated: CASGLSGGTTFF.